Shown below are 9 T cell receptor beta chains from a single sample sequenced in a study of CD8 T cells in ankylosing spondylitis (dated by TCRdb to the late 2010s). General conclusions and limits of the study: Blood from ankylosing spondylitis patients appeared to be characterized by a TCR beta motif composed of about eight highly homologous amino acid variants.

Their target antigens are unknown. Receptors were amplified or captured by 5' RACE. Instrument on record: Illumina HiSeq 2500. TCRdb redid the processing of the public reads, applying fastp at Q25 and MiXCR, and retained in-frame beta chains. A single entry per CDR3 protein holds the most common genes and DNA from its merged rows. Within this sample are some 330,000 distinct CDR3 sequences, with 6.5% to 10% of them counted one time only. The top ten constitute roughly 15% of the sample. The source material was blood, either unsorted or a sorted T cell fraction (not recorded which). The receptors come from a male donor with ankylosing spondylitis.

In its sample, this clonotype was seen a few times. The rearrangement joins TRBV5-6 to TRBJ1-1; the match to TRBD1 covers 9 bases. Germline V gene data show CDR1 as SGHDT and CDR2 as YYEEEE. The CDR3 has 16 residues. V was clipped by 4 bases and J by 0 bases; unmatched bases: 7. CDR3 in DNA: TGTGCCAGCAGCCTTGGGACAGGGAGAGTGAACACTGAAGCTTTCTTT. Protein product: CASSLGTGRVNTEAFF.

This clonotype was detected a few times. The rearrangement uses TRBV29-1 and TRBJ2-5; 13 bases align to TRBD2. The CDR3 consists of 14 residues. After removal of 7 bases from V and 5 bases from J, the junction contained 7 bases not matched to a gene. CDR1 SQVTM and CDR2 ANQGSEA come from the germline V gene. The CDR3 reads CSGKLAGGAETQYF. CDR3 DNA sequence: TGCAGCGGGAAACTAGCGGGAGGGGCGGAGACCCAGTACTTC.

CDR3 residues: CASSHRTSGSSTGELFF. DNA for the CDR3: TGCGCCAGCAGCCATAGGACTAGCGGGAGCTCCACCGGGGAGCTGTTTTTT. The rearrangement links TRBV5-1 to TRBJ2-2, with 13 bases that match TRBD2. With 4 bases clipped from V and 4 bases from J, the junction kept 7 bases outside the gene matches. The CDR3 totals 17 residues. Germline V gives CDR1 SGHRS, CDR2 YFSETQ.

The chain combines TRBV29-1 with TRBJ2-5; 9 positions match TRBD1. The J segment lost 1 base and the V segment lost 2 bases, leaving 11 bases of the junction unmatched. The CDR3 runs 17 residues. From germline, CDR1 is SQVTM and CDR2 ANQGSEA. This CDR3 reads CSVEFGQGRNGQETQYF. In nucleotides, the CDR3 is TGCAGCGTTGAATTTGGACAGGGGAGAAATGGCCAAGAGACCCAGTACTTC.

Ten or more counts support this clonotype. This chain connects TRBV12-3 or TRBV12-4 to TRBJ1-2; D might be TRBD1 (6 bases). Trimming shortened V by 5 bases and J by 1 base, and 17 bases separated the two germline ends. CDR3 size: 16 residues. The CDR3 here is CASSLRYRVFNYGYTF. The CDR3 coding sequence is TGTGCCAGCAGTCTCAGATACAGGGTGTTTAACTATGGCTACACCTTC.

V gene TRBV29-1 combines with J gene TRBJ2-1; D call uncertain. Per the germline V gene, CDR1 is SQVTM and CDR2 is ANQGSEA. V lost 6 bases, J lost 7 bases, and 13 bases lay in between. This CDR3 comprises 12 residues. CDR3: CSVSRVANEQFF. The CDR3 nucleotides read TGCAGCGTGAGCCGCGTTGCAAATGAGCAGTTCTTC.

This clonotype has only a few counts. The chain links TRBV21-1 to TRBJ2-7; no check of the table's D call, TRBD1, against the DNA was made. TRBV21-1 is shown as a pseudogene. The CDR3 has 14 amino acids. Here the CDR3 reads CASPGTGNSYEQYF. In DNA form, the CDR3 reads TGTGCCAGTCCCGGGACAGGCAACTCCTACGAGCAGTACTTC.

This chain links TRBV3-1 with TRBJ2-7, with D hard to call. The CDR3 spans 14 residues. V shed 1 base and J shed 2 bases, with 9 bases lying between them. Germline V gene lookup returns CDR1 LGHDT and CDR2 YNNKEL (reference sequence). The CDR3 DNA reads TGTGCCAGCAGCCAAGCTGCGGCGACCTACGAGCAGTACTTC. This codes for CASSQAAATYEQYF.

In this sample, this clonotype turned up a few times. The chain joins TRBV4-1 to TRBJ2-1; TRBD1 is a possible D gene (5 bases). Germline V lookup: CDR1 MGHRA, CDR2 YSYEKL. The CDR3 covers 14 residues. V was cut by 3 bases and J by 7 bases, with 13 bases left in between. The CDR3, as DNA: TGCGCCAGCAGCCACCCCACAGGTCAAAATGAGCAGTTCTTC. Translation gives CASSHPTGQNEQFF.